This T cell receptor (beta chain) was sequenced in a study of blood T cell repertoires in COVID-19. Background on the study: The United States, Italy and Spain were the sources of the acute and convalescent COVID-19 samples.

Recruited during active infection, patients (from Seattle) were subsequently followed longitudinally. Original handling: Amplified reference gene primers provided the basis for estimating nucleated cell counts. Data came from immunoSEQ multiplex PCR; TCRdb stores just in-frame clones and leaves some out. That table furnishes V, J and clone size, whereas the DNA furnished D and trimming. This sample yields about 38,000 clones, of which around 84% are seen a single time; more than 1.5% belongs to the top ten. The sample comprised peripheral blood. This TCR came from a man between 60 and 75 years old with COVID-19, enrolled during active disease.

Here the CDR3 DNA reads TGTGCCAGCAGCTTAGAGGGCCTCACAGATACGCAGTATTTT. It specifies CASSLEGLTDTQYF. The J gene is TRBJ2-3, the V gene TRBV11-2; D is unclear. V lost 0 bases and J 2 bases, leaving 6 bases between the germline ends. Germline assignment: CDR1 SGHAT and CDR2 FQNNGV. There are 14 residues in the CDR3.